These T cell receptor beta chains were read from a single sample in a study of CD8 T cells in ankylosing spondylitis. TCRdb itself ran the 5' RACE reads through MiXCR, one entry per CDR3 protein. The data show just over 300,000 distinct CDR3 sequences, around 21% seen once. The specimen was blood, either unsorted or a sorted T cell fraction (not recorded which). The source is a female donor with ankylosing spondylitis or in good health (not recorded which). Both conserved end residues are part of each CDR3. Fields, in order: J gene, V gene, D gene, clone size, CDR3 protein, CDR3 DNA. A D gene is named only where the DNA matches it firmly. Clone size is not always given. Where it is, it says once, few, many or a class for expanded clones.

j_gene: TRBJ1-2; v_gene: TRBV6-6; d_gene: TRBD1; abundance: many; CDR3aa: CASSFRQGGGYTF; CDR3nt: TGTGCCAGCAGTTTTAGACAGGGTGGAGGCTACACCTTC
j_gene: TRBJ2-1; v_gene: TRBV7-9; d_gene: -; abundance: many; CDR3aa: CASSRGGSYNEQFF; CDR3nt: TGTGCCAGCAGCCGCGGAGGCTCCTACAATGAGCAGTTCTTC
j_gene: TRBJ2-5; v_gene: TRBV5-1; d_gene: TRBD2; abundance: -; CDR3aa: CASSNSGREGKTQYF; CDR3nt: TGCGCCAGCAGCAATAGCGGGAGGGAAGGGAAGACCCAGTACTTC
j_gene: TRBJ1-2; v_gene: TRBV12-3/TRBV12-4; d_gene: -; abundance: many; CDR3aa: CASSLFGTGGTF; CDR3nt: TGTGCCAGCAGTTTATTTGGGACGGGCGGCACCTTC
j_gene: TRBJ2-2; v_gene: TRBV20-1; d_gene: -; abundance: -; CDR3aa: CSARPGLLNTGELFF; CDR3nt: TGCAGTGCTAGACCGGGTCTTCTAAACACCGGGGAGCTGTTTTTT
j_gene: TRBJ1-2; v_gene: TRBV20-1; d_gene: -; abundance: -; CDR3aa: CSARDQGSAYTF; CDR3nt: TGCAGTGCTAGAGATCAGGGCAGCGCCTACACCTTC
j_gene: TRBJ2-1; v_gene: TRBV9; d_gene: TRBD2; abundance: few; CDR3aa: CASSSRTSGSRLSYNEQFF; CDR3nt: TGTGCCAGCAGCTCTCGGACTAGCGGGAGTCGATTATCTTACAATGAGCAGTTCTTC
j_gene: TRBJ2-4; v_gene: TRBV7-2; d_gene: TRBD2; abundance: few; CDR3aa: CASSQVLAGGPFPEAAQYF; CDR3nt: TGTGCCAGCAGCCAAGTACTAGCGGGAGGGCCCTTCCCCGAGGCCGCTCAGTACTTC
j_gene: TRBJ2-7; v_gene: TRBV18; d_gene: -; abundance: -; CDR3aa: CASSSDAYEQYF; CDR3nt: TGTGCCAGCTCCTCCGACGCCTACGAGCAGTACTTC
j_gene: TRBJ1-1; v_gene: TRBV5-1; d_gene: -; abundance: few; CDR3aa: CASIRDSMNTEAFF; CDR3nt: TGCGCCAGCATTCGAGACAGCATGAACACTGAAGCTTTCTTT
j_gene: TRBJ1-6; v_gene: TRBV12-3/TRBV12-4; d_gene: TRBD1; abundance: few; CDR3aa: CASTHTGDNSPLHF; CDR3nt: TGTGCCAGCACCCATACAGGGGATAATTCACCCCTCCACTTT
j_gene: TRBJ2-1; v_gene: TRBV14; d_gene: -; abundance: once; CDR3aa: CASSQVDGSSYNEQFF; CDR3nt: TGTGCCAGCAGCCAAGTTGACGGGAGCTCCTACAATGAGCAGTTCTTC
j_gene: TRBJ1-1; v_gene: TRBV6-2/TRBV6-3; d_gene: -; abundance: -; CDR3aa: CASSRPDGNQAFF; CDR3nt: TGTGCCAGCAGTCGACCGGACGGAAACCAAGCTTTCTTT
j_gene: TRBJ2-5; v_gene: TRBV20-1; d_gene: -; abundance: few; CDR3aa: CSAPPLSETQYF; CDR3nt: TGCAGTGCGCCCCCTTTGTCAGAGACCCAGTACTTC
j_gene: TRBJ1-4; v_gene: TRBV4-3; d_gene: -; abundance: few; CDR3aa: CASSPDREKLFF; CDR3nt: TGCGCCAGCAGCCCCGACCGTGAAAAACTGTTTTTT
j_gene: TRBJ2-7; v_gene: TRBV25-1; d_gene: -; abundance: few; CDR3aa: CASRAALSYEQYF; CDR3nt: TGTGCCAGCAGGGCAGCTCTCTCCTACGAGCAGTACTTC
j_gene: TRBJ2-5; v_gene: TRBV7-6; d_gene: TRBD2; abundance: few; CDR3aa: CASSPSGGRTQYF; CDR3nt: TGTGCCAGCAGCCCCTCGGGAGGGAGGACCCAGTACTTC
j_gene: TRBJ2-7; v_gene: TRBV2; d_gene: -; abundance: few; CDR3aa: CASRQQDRSYEQYF; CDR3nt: TGTGCCAGCAGGCAACAGGACCGCTCCTACGAGCAGTACTTC
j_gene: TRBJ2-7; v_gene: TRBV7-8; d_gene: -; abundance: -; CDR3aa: CASSFPKGEQYF; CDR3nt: TGTGCCAGCAGCTTTCCCAAGGGCGAGCAGTACTTC
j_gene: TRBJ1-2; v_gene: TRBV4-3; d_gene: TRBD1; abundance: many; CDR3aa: CASSPRTGGYTF; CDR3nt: TGCGCCAGCAGCCCACGGACAGGGGGCTACACCTTC
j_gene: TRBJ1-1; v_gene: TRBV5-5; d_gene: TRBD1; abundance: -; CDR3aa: CASSGGQGATEAFF; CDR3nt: TGTGCCAGCAGCGGGGGACAGGGGGCCACTGAAGCTTTCTTT
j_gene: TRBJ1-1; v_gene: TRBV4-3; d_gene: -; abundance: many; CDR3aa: CASSQGLTRRHTEAFF; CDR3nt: TGCGCCAGCAGCCAAGGGTTAACCAGGAGGCACACTGAAGCTTTCTTT
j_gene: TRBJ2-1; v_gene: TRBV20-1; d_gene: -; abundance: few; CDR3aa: CSAEPGRRSYNEQFF; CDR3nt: TGCAGTGCTGAGCCGGGACGCCGCTCCTACAATGAGCAGTTCTTC
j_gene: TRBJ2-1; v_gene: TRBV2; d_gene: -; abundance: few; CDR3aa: CASSWMVGYNEQFF; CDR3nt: TGTGCCAGCAGTTGGATGGTAGGCTACAATGAGCAGTTCTTC
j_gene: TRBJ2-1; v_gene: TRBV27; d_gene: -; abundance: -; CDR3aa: CASSLGRLGTTYNEQFF; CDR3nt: TGTGCCAGCAGTTTAGGGAGACTAGGAACTACGTACAATGAGCAGTTCTTC